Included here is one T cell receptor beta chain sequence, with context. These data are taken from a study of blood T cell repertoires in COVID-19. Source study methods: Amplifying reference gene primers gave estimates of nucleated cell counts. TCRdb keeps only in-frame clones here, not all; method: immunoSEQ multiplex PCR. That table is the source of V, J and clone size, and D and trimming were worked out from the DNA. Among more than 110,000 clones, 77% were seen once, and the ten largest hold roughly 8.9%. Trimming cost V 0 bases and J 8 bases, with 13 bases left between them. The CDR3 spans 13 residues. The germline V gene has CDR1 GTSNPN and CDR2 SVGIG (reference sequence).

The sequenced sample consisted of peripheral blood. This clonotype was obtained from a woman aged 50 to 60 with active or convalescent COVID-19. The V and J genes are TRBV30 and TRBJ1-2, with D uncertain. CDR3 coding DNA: TGTGCCTGGAGTGTAGCGGAGGGTGGCGGCTACACCTTC. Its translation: CAWSVAEGGGYTF.